The clone carrying this T cell receptor (beta chain) appeared once. Germline V CDR1 and CDR2: LGHNA, YNFKEQ. The CDR3 loop spans 15 amino acids. V was shortened by 4 bases and J by 1 base, with 13 bases between the two germline ends. The sample originates from a study of blood T cell repertoires in COVID-19. Study as a whole: The origin of the acute and convalescent COVID-19 samples was the United States, Italy and Spain. PBMCs, B-cell-depleted T cells, or T cells were the source of the cDNA or gDNA that made up the material.

In the authors' workflow: Amplification from reference gene primers served as the basis for estimated nucleated cell counts. Sequencing was performed with immunoSEQ multiplex PCR; in TCRdb, only in-frame clones are kept and a portion is missing. The D gene and trimming were derived from the DNA, and the V and J assignments and clone size from that table. This sample yields around 150,000 clones, of which around 87% are seen a single time; 2.5% to 3.5% belongs to the top ten. This clonotype originated in a woman in her fifties or sixties with active COVID-19. Sequenced sample: peripheral blood. V and J are TRBV4-2 and TRBJ2-5; D might be TRBD2 (5 bases). CDR3 in amino acids: CASSRTHSAQETQYF. CDR3 DNA: TGTGCCAGCAGCCGTACCCATAGCGCCCAAGAGACCCAGTACTTC.